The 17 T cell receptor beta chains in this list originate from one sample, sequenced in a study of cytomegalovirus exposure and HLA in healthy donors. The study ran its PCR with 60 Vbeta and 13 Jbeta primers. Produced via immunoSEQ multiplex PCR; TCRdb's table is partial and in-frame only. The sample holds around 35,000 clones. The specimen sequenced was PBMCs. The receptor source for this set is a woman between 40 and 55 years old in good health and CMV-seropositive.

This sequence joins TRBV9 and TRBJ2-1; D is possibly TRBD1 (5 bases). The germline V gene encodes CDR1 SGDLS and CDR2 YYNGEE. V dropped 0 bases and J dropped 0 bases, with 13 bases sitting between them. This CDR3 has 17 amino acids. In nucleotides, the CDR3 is TGTGCCAGCAGCGTAGGAGGTCTTAGGGGCTCCTACAATGAGCAGTTCTTC. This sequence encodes CASSVGGLRGSYNEQFF.

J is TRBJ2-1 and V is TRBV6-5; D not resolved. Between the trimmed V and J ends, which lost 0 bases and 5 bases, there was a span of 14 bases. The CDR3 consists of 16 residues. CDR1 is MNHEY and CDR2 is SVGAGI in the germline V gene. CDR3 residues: CASSYSRPGIHNEQFF. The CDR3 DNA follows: TGTGCCAGCAGTTACTCGAGGCCTGGAATTCACAATGAGCAGTTCTTC.

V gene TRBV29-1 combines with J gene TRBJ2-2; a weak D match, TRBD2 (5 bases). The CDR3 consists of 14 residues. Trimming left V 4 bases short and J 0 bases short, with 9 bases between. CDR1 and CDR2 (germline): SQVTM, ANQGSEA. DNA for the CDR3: TGCAGCGTTGGTCGGGATACGAACACCGGGGAGCTGTTTTTT. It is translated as CSVGRDTNTGELFF.

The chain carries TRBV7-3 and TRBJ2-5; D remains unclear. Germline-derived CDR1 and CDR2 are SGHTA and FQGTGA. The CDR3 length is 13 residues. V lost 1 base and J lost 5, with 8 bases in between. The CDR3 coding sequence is TGTGCCAGCAGCTTAAGTCCCTTGGAGACCCAGTACTTC. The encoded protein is CASSLSPLETQYF.

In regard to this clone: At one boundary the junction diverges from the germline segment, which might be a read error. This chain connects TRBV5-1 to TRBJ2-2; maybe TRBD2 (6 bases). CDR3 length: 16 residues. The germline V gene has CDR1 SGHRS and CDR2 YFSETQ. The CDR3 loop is CASSSVGGSDTEELFF. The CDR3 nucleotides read TGCGCCAGCAGCTCCGTGGGGGGTTCAGACACCGAGGAGCTGTTTTTT.

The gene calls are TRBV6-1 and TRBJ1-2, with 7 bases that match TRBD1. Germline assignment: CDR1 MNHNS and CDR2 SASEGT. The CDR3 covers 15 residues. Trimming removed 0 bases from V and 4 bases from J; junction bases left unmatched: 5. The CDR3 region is CASSEAPGTVYGYTF. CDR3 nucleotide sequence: TGTGCCAGCAGTGAAGCGCCCGGGACAGTCTATGGCTACACCTTC.

CDR3 sequence (DNA): TGTGCCAGCAACGGCGGGGGGGCTTACAATGAGCAGTTCTTC. Translated: CASNGGGAYNEQFF. The rearrangement links TRBV28 to TRBJ2-1, with 9 bases fitting TRBD2. Germline V gives CDR1 MDHEN, CDR2 SYDVKM. This CDR3 has 14 amino acids. The J segment lost 4 bases and the V segment lost 7 bases, leaving 5 bases of the junction unmatched.

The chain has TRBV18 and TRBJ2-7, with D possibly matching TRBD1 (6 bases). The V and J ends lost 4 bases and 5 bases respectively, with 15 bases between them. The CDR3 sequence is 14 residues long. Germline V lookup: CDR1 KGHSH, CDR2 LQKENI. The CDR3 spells CASSHYNRDDEQYF. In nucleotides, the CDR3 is TGTGCCAGCTCACACTATAACAGGGATGACGAGCAGTACTTC. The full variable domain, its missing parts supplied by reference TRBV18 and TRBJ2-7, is NAGVMQNPRHLVRRRGQEARLRCSPMKGHSHVYWYRQLPEEGLKFMVYLQKENIIDESGMPKERFSAEFPKEGPSILRIQQVVRGDSAAYFCASSHYNRDDEQYFGPGTRLTVT.

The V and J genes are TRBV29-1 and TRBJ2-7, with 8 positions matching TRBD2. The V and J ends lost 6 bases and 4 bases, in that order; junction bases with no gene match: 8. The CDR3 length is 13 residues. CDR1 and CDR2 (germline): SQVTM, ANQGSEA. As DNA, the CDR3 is TGCAGCGTCGCCTTCGTAGCGGGATACGAGCAGTACTTC. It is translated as CSVAFVAGYEQYF.

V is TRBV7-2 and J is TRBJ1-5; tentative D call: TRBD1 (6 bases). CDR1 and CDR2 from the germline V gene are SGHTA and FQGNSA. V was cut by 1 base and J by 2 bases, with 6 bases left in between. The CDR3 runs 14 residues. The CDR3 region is CASSLGQGNQPQHF. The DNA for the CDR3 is TGTGCCAGCAGCTTAGGACAGGGCAATCAGCCCCAGCATTTT.

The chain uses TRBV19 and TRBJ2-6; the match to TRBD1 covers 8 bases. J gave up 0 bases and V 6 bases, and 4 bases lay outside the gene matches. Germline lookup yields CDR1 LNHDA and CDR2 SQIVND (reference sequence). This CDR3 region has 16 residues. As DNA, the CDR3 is TGTGCCAGTAGATATGGGACAGGCTCTGGGGCCAACGTCCTGACTTTC. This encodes CASRYGTGSGANVLTF.

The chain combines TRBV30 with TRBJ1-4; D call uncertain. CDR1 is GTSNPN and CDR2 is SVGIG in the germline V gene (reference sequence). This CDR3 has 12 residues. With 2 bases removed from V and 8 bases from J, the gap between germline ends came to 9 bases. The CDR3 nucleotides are TGTGCCTGGAGTCCGTCGACAGAAAAACTGTTTTTT. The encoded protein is CAWSPSTEKLFF.

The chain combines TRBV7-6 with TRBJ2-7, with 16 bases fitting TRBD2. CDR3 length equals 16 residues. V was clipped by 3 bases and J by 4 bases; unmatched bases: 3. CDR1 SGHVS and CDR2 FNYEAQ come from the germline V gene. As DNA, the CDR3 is TGTGCCAGCAGCTTGGGACTAGCGGGGGGGGGATACGAGCAGTACTTC. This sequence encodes CASSLGLAGGGYEQYF.

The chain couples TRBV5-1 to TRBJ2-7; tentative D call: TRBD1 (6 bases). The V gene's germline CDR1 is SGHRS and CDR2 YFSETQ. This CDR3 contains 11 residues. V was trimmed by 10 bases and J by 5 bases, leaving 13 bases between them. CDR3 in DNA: TGCGCCGTGGGATACAGGGACGAGCAGTACTTC. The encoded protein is CAVGYRDEQYF.

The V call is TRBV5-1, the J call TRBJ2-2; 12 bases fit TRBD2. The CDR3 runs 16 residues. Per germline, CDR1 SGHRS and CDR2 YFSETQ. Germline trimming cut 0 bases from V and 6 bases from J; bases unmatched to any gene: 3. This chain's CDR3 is CASSLGLAGVSGELFF. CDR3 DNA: TGCGCCAGCAGCTTGGGACTAGCGGGAGTGTCCGGGGAGCTGTTTTTT.

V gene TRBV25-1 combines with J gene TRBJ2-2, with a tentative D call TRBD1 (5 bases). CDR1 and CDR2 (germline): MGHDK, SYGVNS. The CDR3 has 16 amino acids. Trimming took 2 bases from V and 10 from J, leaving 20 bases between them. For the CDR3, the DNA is TGTGCCAGCAGTGAAGTGGGGTCAGGGCTGGTGGAGGAGCTGTTTTTT. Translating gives CASSEVGSGLVEELFF.

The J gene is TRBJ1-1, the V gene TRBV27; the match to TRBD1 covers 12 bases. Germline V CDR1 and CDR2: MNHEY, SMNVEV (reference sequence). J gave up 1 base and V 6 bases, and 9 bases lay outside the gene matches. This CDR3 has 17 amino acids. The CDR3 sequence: CASRDRDRGLENTEAFF. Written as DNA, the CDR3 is TGTGCCAGCAGAGACCGGGACAGGGGGCTAGAGAACACTGAAGCTTTCTTT.